The T cell receptor beta chain described here comes from a study of CD8+CD57+ T cells in acquired aplastic anemia. In the study overall: Isolated CD4+ and CD8+ cells, once sorted, yielded DNA averaging around 3 ug. Broader study findings: Patients and controls had in common 25 to 35 CD8+ CDR3 sequences.

Researchers used genomic DNA as the template to profile TCR beta VDJ and CDR3. One entry per CDR3 protein results from TCRdb running MiXCR on the reads. The data hold 80,000 or so distinct CDR3 sequences, with under 80% observed a single time. Patients chosen for sequencing had CD8+CD57+ cells that had expanded, as shown by flow cytometry. Patient blood was sampled before any therapy had been received. The CDR3 runs to 14 residues. V lost 4 bases, J lost 5 bases, and 13 bases lay in between. Germline CDR1 is SGHRS and CDR2 is YFSETQ. Notes on this clonotype: Its target is unknown.

This chain links TRBV5-1 with TRBJ1-5; D is perhaps TRBD1 (5 bases). The clonotype comes from a human donor with aplastic anemia. The sample consisted of sorted CD4+, CD8+, or CD8+CD57+ T cells (not recorded which) from PBMCs. The DNA of the CDR3 is TGCGCCAGCAGCCCCCTGGGGGGAGATCAGCCCCAGCATTTT. It encodes CASSPLGGDQPQHF.